This T cell receptor beta chain is from a study of blood T cell repertoires in COVID-19. Per the germline V gene, CDR1 is SGDLS and CDR2 is YYNGEE. The CDR3 extends over 15 amino acids. Between the trimmed V and J ends, which lost 0 bases and 8 bases, there was a span of 14 bases. In the original analysis: Reference gene primer amplification in the assay estimated nucleated cell counts. Sequencing was performed with immunoSEQ multiplex PCR; in TCRdb, only in-frame clones are kept and a portion is missing. V and J calls and clone size are copied from that table; D and trimming were computed from the DNA. The sample has about 98,000 clones, approximately 89% seen once.

The J gene is TRBJ1-4, the V gene TRBV9; D is perhaps TRBD1 (5 bases). The TCR originated in a man aged 45-65 years with acute or convalescent COVID-19. What was sequenced was peripheral blood. CDR3 sequence reads: CASSVAPQGQEKLFF. CDR3 nucleotide sequence: TGTGCCAGCAGCGTAGCTCCGCAGGGCCAGGAAAAACTGTTTTTT. The whole variable domain, filled in from reference TRBV9 and TRBJ1-4, reads DSGVTQTPKHLITATGQRVTLRCSPRSGDLSVYWYQQSLDQGLQFLIQYYNGEERAKGNILERFSAQQFPDLHSELNLSSLELGDSALYFCASSVAPQGQEKLFFGSGTQLSVL.